The 10 T cell receptor beta chains below were found in one sample sequenced in a study of T cells in Graves' hyperthyroidism and ophthalmopathy. Amplified TCR beta CDR3 regions derived from RNA transcripts. The primer set for the first-round RT-PCR of the TCR CDR3 was HTBI. Each CDR3 protein is one row after TCRdb ran MiXCR on the multiplex PCR reads. The sample lists about 500,000 distinct CDR3 sequences, roughly 16% occurring once. The specimen sequenced was blood. Receptor source: a woman in her twenties or thirties with Graves' ophthalmopathy.

This clonotype was observed many times. CDR3 DNA sequence: TGTGCCAGTAGTAGTAGCGGGGGCACAGATACGCAGTATTTT. Amino acids: CASSSSGGTDTQYF. The rearrangement uses TRBV7-3 and TRBJ2-3; 8 positions match TRBD2. The V segment lost 9 bases and the J segment 1 base; nucleotides outside the gene matches: 6. Germline V CDR1 and CDR2: SGHTA, FQGTGA. This CDR3 spans 14 amino acids.

The CDR3 spells CSFLAAYNEQFF. The CDR3 DNA follows: TGCAGCTTCCTAGCGGCATACAATGAGCAGTTCTTC. The chain combines TRBV20-1 with TRBJ2-1, with 7 nucleotides matching TRBD2. CDR1 DFQATT and CDR2 SNEGSKA come from the germline V gene (reference sequence). The CDR3 runs to 12 residues.

This clonotype was seen many times. The V call is TRBV12-3 or TRBV12-4, the J call TRBJ2-7; 10 bases fit TRBD2. The V gene end was trimmed by 5 bases and the J gene end by 6 bases; junction bases not matched to a gene: 7. The CDR3 totals 14 residues. CDR3 amino acids: CASSQLAGPSEQYF. The CDR3 nucleotides read TGTGCCAGCAGTCAACTAGCGGGACCCTCCGAGCAGTACTTC.

This clonotype turned up a few times. The V and J genes are TRBV7-9 and TRBJ1-1; D ambiguous. Germline loops: CDR1 SEHNR, CDR2 FQNEAQ (reference sequence). The ends were cut back, 3 bases at V and 1 base at J, with 9 bases in the middle. The CDR3 runs to 14 residues. This CDR3 is CASSFVRTNTEAFF. Written as DNA, the CDR3 is TGTGCCAGCAGCTTCGTCCGGACGAACACTGAAGCTTTCTTT. Full variable domain (missing parts from reference TRBV7-9 and TRBJ1-1): DTGVSQNPRHKITKRGQNVTFRCDPISEHNRLYWYRQTLGQGPEFLTYFQNEAQLEKSRLLSDRFSAERPKGSFSTLEIQRTEQGDSAMYLCASSFVRTNTEAFFGQGTRLTVV.

At least ten counts were recorded for this clonotype. This chain links TRBV29-1 with TRBJ1-2; 9 bases match TRBD1. CDR1 and CDR2 from the germline V gene are SQVTM and ANQGSEA. The length of the CDR3 is 13 residues. The V segment lost 2 bases and the J segment 7 bases; nucleotides outside the gene matches: 5. In DNA form, the CDR3 reads TGCAGCGTTGAAAATAGACAGGGGGGTGGCTACACCTTC. Translated, it gives CSVENRQGGGYTF.

This clonotype has at least ten counts. This sequence joins TRBV28 and TRBJ2-1; 7 nucleotides agree with TRBD2. CDR1 is MDHEN and CDR2 is SYDVKM in the germline V gene. V lost 3 bases and J lost 6; bases outside the gene matches: 8. This CDR3 is built from 15 residues. The CDR3: CASSLAGVGGNEQFF. In DNA, the CDR3 is TGTGCCAGCAGTTTGGCGGGAGTTGGGGGCAATGAGCAGTTCTTC.

This clonotype was picked up many times. The V gene is TRBV11-1, the J gene TRBJ2-7; TRBD2 matches 8 bases. This CDR3 spans 14 amino acids. Losses at the gene ends were 6 bases for V and 4 bases for J; bases not matched to a gene: 8. CDR1 is SGHAT and CDR2 is FQDESV in the germline V gene (reference sequence). The CDR3 region is CASRLSSGSYEQYF. Written as DNA, the CDR3 is TGTGCCAGCAGGTTGTCGAGCGGGAGTTACGAGCAGTACTTC.

The genes are TRBV28 and TRBJ2-5; 13 bases line up with TRBD2. Germline values: CDR1 MDHEN, CDR2 SYDVKM. The CDR3 is 14 amino acids. The trim removed 10 bases at V and 3 bases at J, leaving 5 bases unmatched. The CDR3 coding sequence is TGTGCCACCTTGGGGACTAGCGGGAAAGAGACCCAGTACTTC. Translating gives CATLGTSGKETQYF.

This clonotype was counted many times. The chain uses TRBV7-2 and TRBJ2-7; 8 nucleotides agree with TRBD1. V shed 0 bases, J shed 0 bases, and the junction held 1 base outside the gene matches. Looked up from germline, CDR1 is SGHTA and CDR2 is FQGNSA. CDR3 size: 15 residues. The CDR3 here is CASSLAGQDSYEQYF. DNA for the CDR3: TGTGCCAGCAGCTTAGCGGGACAGGACTCCTACGAGCAGTACTTC.

This clonotype was observed a few times. V usage is TRBV5-4 and J usage is TRBJ1-2; D perhaps matches TRBD1 (6 bases). In germline, CDR1 is SGHNT, CDR2 YYREEE (reference sequence). Between the trimmed V and J ends, which lost 2 bases and 4 bases, there was a span of 15 bases. The CDR3 runs to 15 residues. The CDR3 here is CASSFLGAQIYGYTF. The CDR3 region has the DNA TGTGCCAGCAGCTTTCTGGGGGCGCAAATCTATGGCTACACCTTC.